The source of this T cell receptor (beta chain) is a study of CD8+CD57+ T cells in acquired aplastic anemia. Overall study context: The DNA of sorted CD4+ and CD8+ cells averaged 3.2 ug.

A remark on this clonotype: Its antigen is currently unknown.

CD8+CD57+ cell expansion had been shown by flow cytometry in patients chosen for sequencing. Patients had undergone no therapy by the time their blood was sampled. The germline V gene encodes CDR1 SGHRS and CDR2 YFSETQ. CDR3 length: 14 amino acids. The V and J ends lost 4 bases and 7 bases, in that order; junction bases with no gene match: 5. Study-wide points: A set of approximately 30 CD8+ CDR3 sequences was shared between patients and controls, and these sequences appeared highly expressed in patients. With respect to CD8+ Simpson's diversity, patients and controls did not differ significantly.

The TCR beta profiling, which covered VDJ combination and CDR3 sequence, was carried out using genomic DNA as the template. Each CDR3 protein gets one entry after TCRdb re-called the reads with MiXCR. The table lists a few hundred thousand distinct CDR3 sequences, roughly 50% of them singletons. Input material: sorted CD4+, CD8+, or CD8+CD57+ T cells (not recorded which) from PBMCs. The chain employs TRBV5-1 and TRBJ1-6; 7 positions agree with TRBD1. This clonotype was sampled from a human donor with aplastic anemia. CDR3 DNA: TGCGCCAGCAGCCACGGGACAGACAATTCACCCCTCCACTTT. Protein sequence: CASSHGTDNSPLHF.